The T cell receptor (beta chain) under discussion was sequenced for a study of glioma-infiltrating T cells. This clonotype was observed at least ten times. Its antigen is currently unknown. Study-level results: Tissue and blood shared very few CDR3 sequences.

TCR alpha and beta CDR3 regions were amplified from RNA using iRepertoire nested multiplex PCR. MiXCR, applied by TCRdb to the multiplex PCR reads, yields one record per CDR3 protein. The table includes fewer than 250,000 distinct CDR3 sequences, over 30% detected once. The germline V and J ends were trimmed by 3 bases and 11 bases, with 14 bases remaining between them. The CDR3 is 14 residues long. Per the germline V gene, CDR1 is SNHLY and CDR2 is FYNNEI. The chain carries TRBV2 and TRBJ1-6; perhaps TRBD1 as D (6 bases). Input material: glioma tissue, nonneoplastic brain tissue, or PBMCs (not recorded which). This receptor was obtained from a human donor with low-grade glioma or glioblastoma, undergoing nonglioma brain surgery, or in good health (not recorded which). The CDR3 bases are TGTGCCAGCAGTGAGTGGCAGGGGTTGCCACCCCTCCACTTT. It codes for CASSEWQGLPPLHF.